This T cell receptor (beta chain) was identified during a study of blood T cell repertoires in COVID-19. Study-wide background: The United States, Italy and Spain provided the acute and convalescent COVID-19 samples. The cDNA or gDNA used as material had been derived from T cells, B-cell-depleted T cells, or PBMCs.

CDR3 length: 13 amino acids. The germline V gene encodes CDR1 SNHLY and CDR2 FYNNEI. The germline V and J ends were trimmed by 7 bases and 4 bases, with 12 bases remaining between them. Followed over time, Seattle patients had been enrolled while infection was active. Original handling: By means of reference gene primer amplification, nucleated cell counts were estimated. Generated by immunoSEQ multiplex PCR, the TCRdb table keeps only in-frame clones and is missing some. Clone size and the V and J calls come from that table; the DNA yielded D and trimming. The sample includes about half a million clones, roughly 89% of them seen just once.

Sequenced input: peripheral blood. The chain couples TRBV2 to TRBJ2-3; a possible D gene is TRBD1 (5 bases). This clonotype originated in a man aged 18 to 29 with COVID-19, enrolled during active disease. The CDR3 region has the DNA TGTGCCAGCACGGAAGGGGTTGCAGATACGCAGTATTTT. Its protein product is CASTEGVADTQYF.